These 20 T cell receptor beta chains originate from one sample sequenced in a study of blood T cells in healthy people across ages. The use of a sample-barcoded 5' primer and a J-beta primer mix characterized a second PCR of roughly 6 to 11 cycles. In TCRdb, the 5' RACE reads were re-called with MiXCR into one record per CDR3 protein. The table lists about 730,000 distinct CDR3 sequences, roughly two fifths of them singletons. The sample consisted of blood. Every receptor here comes from an older woman in good health.

This clonotype has more than one count but fewer than ten. V is TRBV7-9 and J is TRBJ2-5, with 7 bases lining up with TRBD1. CDR3 length: 16 amino acids. Germline CDR1 SEHNR, CDR2 FQNEAQ (reference sequence). V was pared by 5 bases and J by 1 base, with 10 bases of the junction left unmatched. CDR3 sequence reads: CASSPANRDSQETQYF. The CDR3 nucleotides are TGTGCCAGCAGCCCCGCGAACCGGGACAGCCAAGAGACCCAGTACTTC.

This clonotype has at least ten counts. This chain joins TRBV12-3 or TRBV12-4 and TRBJ1-5; the match to TRBD1 covers 9 bases. V gave up 6 bases and J gave up 6 bases; unmatched junction bases: 6. The CDR3 is 14 residues long. The CDR3 nucleotides read TGTGCCAGCAGCCATACAGGGGGCAGTCAGCCCCAGCATTTT. The encoded protein is CASSHTGGSQPQHF.

There are many counts of this clonotype. This chain joins TRBV5-1 and TRBJ2-4; 13 bases fit TRBD2. Germline assignment: CDR1 SGHRS and CDR2 YFSETQ. The CDR3 runs 18 residues. Unmatched junction bases numbered 10, after V lost 4 bases and J lost 3 bases. CDR3: CASSLGLAGDWDKNIQYF. The CDR3 coding sequence is TGCGCCAGCAGCCTTGGACTAGCGGGGGATTGGGACAAAAACATTCAGTACTTC.

This clonotype was detected only a few times. V and J are TRBV12-3 or TRBV12-4 and TRBJ2-7, with 7 bases matching TRBD1. The CDR3 runs to 12 residues. V lost 7 bases, J lost 5 bases, and 5 bases stayed unmatched. The CDR3 DNA is TGTGCCAGCAAACTTGACAGGGACGAGCAGTACTTC. Amino acid sequence: CASKLDRDEQYF.

This sequence joins TRBV20-1 and TRBJ2-3, with 7 bases identical to TRBD1. The germline V gene encodes CDR1 DFQATT and CDR2 SNEGSKA (reference sequence). Unmatched junction bases numbered 9, after V lost 5 bases and J lost 4 bases. This CDR3 is built from 14 residues. The CDR3 reads CSAGTGVRADTQYF. In nucleotides, the CDR3 is TGCAGTGCTGGAACAGGGGTTCGGGCAGATACGCAGTATTTT.

This chain uses TRBV27 with TRBJ2-1, with TRBD2 matching 15 bases. CDR3 length: 18 residues. The ends lost 4 bases at V and 5 bases at J; junction bases unmatched: 9. The V gene's germline CDR1 is MNHEY and CDR2 SMNVEV (reference sequence). The CDR3, as DNA: TGTGCCAGCAGTTCCCACGGGACTAGCGGGGGGCGGGACAATGAGCAGTTCTTC. This translates into CASSSHGTSGGRDNEQFF.

The table lists this clonotype with a few counts. The chain carries TRBV9 and TRBJ1-4; weak D call: TRBD1 (6 bases). The CDR3 extends over 14 amino acids. Germline values: CDR1 SGDLS, CDR2 YYNGEE. V lost 0 bases, J lost 6 bases, and 9 bases lay in between. The CDR3 protein is CASSVDGGYEKLFF. CDR3 DNA sequence: TGTGCCAGCAGCGTAGATGGGGGCTATGAAAAACTGTTTTTT.

This rearrangement joins TRBV6-1 to TRBJ1-1; tentative D call: TRBD1 (5 bases). The CDR3 spans 15 residues. Germline CDR1 is MNHNS and CDR2 is SASEGT. The V gene lost 6 bases and the J gene lost 3 bases, with 17 bases spanning the gap. The CDR3 region is CASSPGRGRDTEAFF. Written as DNA, the CDR3 is TGTGCCAGCAGCCCAGGGCGGGGAAGGGACACTGAAGCTTTCTTT.

The table lists this clonotype with a count of one. This chain joins TRBV7-8 and TRBJ2-7; 9 bases match TRBD1. Trimming at V came to 5 bases and at J to 4 bases, leaving 6 bases not matched to a gene. This CDR3 has 14 residues. CDR1 and CDR2 from the germline V gene are SGHVS and FQNEAQ. The CDR3 nucleotides read TGTGCCAGCAGCACATCGGGACAGGGTTACGAGCAGTACTTC. Protein product: CASSTSGQGYEQYF.

The chain has TRBV5-1 and TRBJ1-2; D not certain. V lost 4 bases and J 4 bases, leaving 20 bases between the germline ends. There are 16 residues in the CDR3. Looked up from germline, CDR1 is SGHRS and CDR2 is YFSETQ. This chain's CDR3 is CASSHGAVELGYGYTF. CDR3 DNA sequence: TGCGCCAGCAGCCACGGAGCGGTGGAGCTGGGCTATGGCTACACCTTC.

The chain has TRBV7-3 and TRBJ1-1, with 7 bases lining up with TRBD1. After removal of 5 bases from V and 5 bases from J, the junction contained 14 bases not matched to a gene. CDR1 is SGHTA and CDR2 is FQGTGA in the germline V gene. The CDR3 runs to 16 residues. The CDR3 DNA reads TGTGCCAGCAGCATGGCACATGTACAGGGGAGAACTGAAGCTTTCTTT. The encoded protein is CASSMAHVQGRTEAFF.

This clonotype was seen a handful of times. J is TRBJ2-1 and V is TRBV7-3, with a possible D match to TRBD2 (5 bases). The CDR3 runs 17 residues. Germline V gene data show CDR1 as SGHTA and CDR2 as FQGTGA. V was shortened by 2 bases and J by 7 bases, with 21 bases between the two germline ends. CDR3 sequence reads: CASSLLSGPGKDNEQFF. DNA of the CDR3: TGTGCCAGCAGCTTACTATCCGGGCCGGGGAAGGATAATGAGCAGTTCTTC.

The chain carries TRBV27 and TRBJ2-1; TRBD1 agrees at 8 bases. Germline-derived CDR1 and CDR2 are MNHEY and SMNVEV (reference sequence). V was clipped by 5 bases and J by 5 bases; unmatched bases: 8. CDR3 size: 15 residues. The CDR3 DNA reads as TGTGCCAGCAGTCCGCTGGGACAGGCTGACAATGAGCAGTTCTTC. Its translation is CASSPLGQADNEQFF.

Points on this clonotype: It may be a read error: a sequence one base away is much more abundant. The chain has TRBV5-1 and TRBJ2-1; TRBD2 aligns across 11 bases. Germline CDR1 is SGHRS and CDR2 is YFSETQ. The CDR3 consists of 15 residues. CDR3 DNA sequence: TGCGCCAGCACCCGACTAGCGGGAAACAACAATAAGCAGTTCTTC. The encoded protein is CASTRLAGNNNKQFF.

This rearrangement joins TRBV6-2 or TRBV6-3 to TRBJ2-3, with D possibly matching TRBD2 (5 bases). This CDR3 has 11 residues. CDR1 is MNHEY and CDR2 is SVGEGT in the germline V gene. V gave up 6 bases and J gave up 13 bases, with 14 bases separating them. The CDR3 DNA follows: TGTGCCAGCAGCCCGGAGCGGTTGAAGTATTTT. Its translation is CASSPERLKYF.

This clonotype was detected only a few times. The rearrangement links TRBV5-5 to TRBJ1-4, with 7 bases matching TRBD1. The CDR3 spans 15 residues. V shed 0 bases, J shed 2 bases, and the junction held 1 base outside the gene matches. Germline V gene sequence: CDR1 SGHKS, CDR2 YYEKEE (reference sequence). CDR3 DNA sequence: TGTGCCAGCAGCTTGGCGACAGGGACTAATGAAAAACTGTTTTTT. As protein: CASSLATGTNEKLFF.

This clonotype was observed at least ten times. The V and J genes are TRBV5-1 and TRBJ2-1, with 7 bases matching TRBD1. V trimming: 3 bases; J trimming: 8 bases; junction bases outside the gene matches: 2. The CDR3 runs to 12 residues. CDR1 and CDR2 from the germline V gene are SGHRS and YFSETQ. The chain's CDR3 is CASSSTGYEQFF. CDR3 nucleotides: TGCGCCAGCAGCTCGACAGGGTATGAGCAGTTCTTC.

About this clonotype itself: A read error may explain this, as a much larger clone is one base away. The V and J genes are TRBV12-3 or TRBV12-4 and TRBJ2-4; 7 nucleotides match TRBD2. J lost 0 bases, V lost 4 bases, and 9 bases had no gene match. This CDR3 has 17 amino acids. CDR3 in amino acids: CASSYQRDDLAKNIQYF. CDR3 bases: TGTGCCAGCAGTTATCAGCGGGATGACCTAGCCAAAAACATTCAGTACTTC.

This clonotype was recorded a few times. V usage is TRBV7-7 and J usage is TRBJ2-5; D not certain. Deletions cut 1 base from V and 5 bases from J, with 8 bases between. Germline V gene data show CDR1 as SSHAT and CDR2 as FNYEAQ (reference sequence). The CDR3 is 13 residues long. The CDR3 protein is CASSLVTGETQYF. In nucleotides, the CDR3 is TGTGCCAGCAGCTTAGTTACCGGGGAGACCCAGTACTTC.

This chain joins TRBV12-3 or TRBV12-4 and TRBJ1-6; no definite D call. V was trimmed by 5 bases and J by 5 bases, leaving 22 bases between them. The CDR3 sequence is 18 residues long. CDR3 coding DNA: TGTGCCAGCAGTCCTTCCCATACCGGGATCACCAATAATTCACCCCTCCACTTT. It is translated as CASSPSHTGITNNSPLHF.